One sample yielded the 20 T cell receptor beta chains listed below, sequenced in a study of post-analysis software for immune sequencing data. Study findings and constraints: Controls showed lower frequencies than patients for roughly five TRBV segments, and TRBV5-6, TRBV5-1 and TRBV20-1 were among these.

Unique-molecular-identifier-tagged TCR beta cDNA libraries were used. TCRdb reanalysed the PCR reads using MiXCR and keeps one entry per CDR3 protein. Of about 800,000 distinct CDR3 sequences in the sample, about 27% were seen once. Their specific antigens are unknown. Sequenced material: blood. These receptors came from a girl aged 5-17 years with multiple sclerosis.

The CDR3 loop reads CASTAPETQYF. The DNA of the CDR3 is TGTGCCAGCACCGCTCCGGAGACTCAGTACTTC. This chain uses TRBV21-1 with TRBJ2-5; the table assigns TRBD2, which was not confirmed against the DNA. TRBV21-1 is shown as a pseudogene. The CDR3 has 11 residues.

The table lists this clonotype with a few counts. This sequence joins TRBV29-1 and TRBJ1-2; D is undetermined. V was cut by 4 bases and J by 5 bases, with 20 bases left in between. This CDR3 is 15 amino acids long. The germline gives CDR1 SQVTM, CDR2 ANQGSEA. CDR3 sequence (DNA): TGCAGCGTTGCTTTAATCTCTACATTCGCGTATGGCTACACCTTC. Encoded protein: CSVALISTFAYGYTF.

This clonotype turned up a few times. V usage is TRBV6-5 and J usage is TRBJ1-5; D possibly corresponds to TRBD1 (6 bases). CDR3 length: 16 amino acids. Between the trimmed V and J ends, which lost 5 bases and 0 bases, there was a span of 14 bases. Germline CDR1 is MNHEY and CDR2 is SVGAGI. The CDR3 region has the DNA TGTGCCAGCAGTCCCACAGGGACAATTAGCAATCAGCCCCAGCATTTT. Its translation is CASSPTGTISNQPQHF.

This clonotype was detected ten times or more. The chain couples TRBV5-6 to TRBJ2-7; either TRBD1 or TRBD2 may supply D (5 bases each). The germline gives CDR1 SGHDT, CDR2 YYEEEE. The CDR3 spans 12 residues. The ends were cut back, 4 bases at V and 4 bases at J, with 9 bases in the middle. The CDR3 protein is CASSGDGYEQYF. The CDR3, as DNA: TGTGCCAGCAGCGGGGACGGATACGAGCAGTACTTC.

This clonotype turned up a few times. The DNA for the CDR3 is TGCGCCAGCTTACTAGCGGGAGGGCCGAGTGAGCAGTTCTTC. This encodes CASLLAGGPSEQFF. The V gene is TRBV10-2, the J gene TRBJ2-1; TRBD2 aligns across 13 bases. The V gene end was trimmed by 8 bases and the J gene end by 9 bases; junction bases not matched to a gene: 7. The CDR3 has 14 residues. Germline V lookup: CDR1 WSHSY, CDR2 SAAADI.

This clonotype showed up many times. The chain couples TRBV20-1 to TRBJ2-7; 8 nucleotides match TRBD2. The CDR3 sequence is 13 residues long. The germline gives CDR1 DFQATT, CDR2 SNEGSKA (reference sequence). J gave up 4 bases and V 5 bases, and 7 bases lay outside the gene matches. For the CDR3, the DNA is TGCAGTGCTCGAGCCCTAGCGGGTTACGAGCAGTACTTC. Its protein product is CSARALAGYEQYF.

J is TRBJ2-7 and V is TRBV5-1; TRBD1 agrees at 8 bases. Germline values: CDR1 SGHRS, CDR2 YFSETQ. V dropped 3 bases and J dropped 8; count of bases not matched to a gene: 1. The CDR3 covers 11 residues. CDR3 residues: CASSWDRKQYF. CDR3 bases: TGCGCCAGCAGCTGGGACAGGAAGCAGTACTTC.

This chain connects TRBV7-9 to TRBJ2-6; TRBD2 is a possible D gene (5 bases). Germline values: CDR1 SEHNR, CDR2 FQNEAQ (reference sequence). The ends were cut back, 5 bases at V and 4 bases at J, with 15 bases in the middle. CDR3 length equals 16 residues. The CDR3 is CASSLQDGKGANVLTF. CDR3 DNA sequence: TGTGCCAGCAGCCTGCAGGACGGGAAAGGGGCCAACGTCCTGACTTTC. The whole variable domain, remainder taken from reference TRBV7-9 and TRBJ2-6, is DTGVSQNPRHKITKRGQNVTFRCDPISEHNRLYWYRQTLGQGPEFLTYFQNEAQLEKSRLLSDRFSAERPKGSFSTLEIQRTEQGDSAMYLCASSLQDGKGANVLTFGAGSRLTVL.

The chain is built from TRBV4-1 and TRBJ1-5; 7 nucleotides line up with TRBD1. CDR1 is MGHRA and CDR2 is YSYEKL in the germline V gene. Unmatched junction bases numbered 15, after V lost 4 bases and J lost 6 bases. There are 17 residues in the CDR3. CDR3 nucleotide sequence: TGCGCCAGCAGCCGAGAAATTACAGGGGCCGGGGGTCAGCCCCAGCATTTT. Encoded protein: CASSREITGAGGQPQHF.

This clonotype was seen once. CDR3 nucleotide sequence: TGCAGTGCTGGAGGAATTGGTGGGGAGCTGTTTTTT. It yields the protein CSAGGIGGELFF. The rearrangement links TRBV20-1 to TRBJ2-2; TRBD2 is a possible D gene (5 bases). This CDR3 contains 12 residues. The germline CDR1 and CDR2 sequences are DFQATT and SNEGSKA (reference sequence). V was trimmed by 5 bases and J by 8 bases, leaving 12 bases between them.

This chain connects TRBV7-9 to TRBJ1-4; the D gene is possibly TRBD1 (5 bases). V was clipped by 6 bases and J by 4 bases, with 15 bases between them. This CDR3 is built from 15 residues. In germline, CDR1 is SEHNR, CDR2 FQNEAQ (reference sequence). The CDR3 DNA sequence: TGTGCCAGCAGTCCCCGGGGCAGGGTTAATGAAAAACTGTTTTTT. It translates to CASSPRGRVNEKLFF. Drawing the rest from reference TRBV7-9 and TRBJ1-4, the complete variable domain is DTGVSQNPRHKITKRGQNVTFRCDPISEHNRLYWYRQTLGQGPEFLTYFQNEAQLEKSRLLSDRFSAERPKGSFSTLEIQRTEQGDSAMYLCASSPRGRVNEKLFFGSGTQLSVL.

The chain joins TRBV20-1 to TRBJ1-1; D call uncertain. The germline CDR1 and CDR2 sequences are DFQATT and SNEGSKA (reference sequence). The CDR3 is 14 amino acids. Trimming took 0 bases from V and 1 from J, leaving 9 bases between them. The CDR3 loop reads CSAREGSKNTEAFF. The CDR3 nucleotides are TGCAGTGCTAGAGAGGGCAGCAAGAACACTGAAGCTTTCTTT.

The chain carries TRBV3-1 and TRBJ2-7; 12 bases match TRBD2. The V segment lost 0 bases and the J segment 5 bases; nucleotides outside the gene matches: 8. The CDR3 sequence is 17 residues long. Per the germline V gene, CDR1 is LGHDT and CDR2 is YNNKEL (reference sequence). In nucleotides, the CDR3 is TGTGCCAGCAGCCAAGAACTAGCGGGAGGTATTTCCCACGAGCAGTACTTC. It codes for CASSQELAGGISHEQYF.

The chain carries TRBV24-1 and TRBJ2-1, with D perhaps being TRBD1 or TRBD2 (5 bases each). This CDR3 has 18 residues. With 3 bases removed from V and 3 bases from J, the gap between germline ends came to 20 bases. Germline assignment: CDR1 KGHDR and CDR2 SFDVKD. The DNA for the CDR3 is TGTGCCACCAGTGATCCACTGGCCTTAGGGACGGACTACAATGAGCAGTTCTTC. This encodes CATSDPLALGTDYNEQFF.

V is TRBV20-1 and J is TRBJ2-5; D perhaps matches TRBD2 (7 bases). Germline-derived CDR1 and CDR2 are DFQATT and SNEGSKA (reference sequence). With 0 bases removed from V and 5 bases from J, the gap between germline ends came to 16 bases. The CDR3 contains 15 residues. The CDR3 loop is CSARDGLGGGETQYF. CDR3 nucleotide sequence: TGCAGTGCTAGAGATGGTCTGGGGGGGGGCGAGACCCAGTACTTC.

Relative to its sample, this clonotype is medium-sized. The CDR3 protein is CASSPSRGGVQETQYF. The DNA of the CDR3 is TGTGCCAGCAGCCCCTCCCGGGGCGGAGTCCAAGAGACCCAGTACTTC. The V gene is TRBV7-9, the J gene TRBJ2-5, with D perhaps being TRBD1 or TRBD2 (5 bases each). The CDR3 is made up of 16 amino acids. Trimming left V 5 bases short and J 1 base short, with 17 bases between. Germline V gene data show CDR1 as SEHNR and CDR2 as FQNEAQ (reference sequence). Together with reference TRBV7-9 and TRBJ2-5, the CDR3 gives the full variable domain: DTGVSQNPRHKITKRGQNVTFRCDPISEHNRLYWYRQTLGQGPEFLTYFQNEAQLEKSRLLSDRFSAERPKGSFSTLEIQRTEQGDSAMYLCASSPSRGGVQETQYFGPGTRLLVL.

The genes are TRBV12-5 and TRBJ2-5; 15 bases fit TRBD2. This CDR3 contains 19 residues. V lost 4 bases and J lost 11; bases outside the gene matches: 20. CDR1 is LGHNT, CDR2 FRNRAP, per germline. CDR3 coding DNA: TGTGCTAGTGGTTCGGCCGGGACTAGCGGGAGGAGGGGTCCCGATGAGCAGTACTTC. Protein product: CASGSAGTSGRRGPDEQYF.

The chain couples TRBV9 to TRBJ2-2; possibly TRBD1 for D (5 bases). V shed 3 bases and J shed 4 bases, with 13 bases lying between them. The CDR3 runs to 15 residues. Per the germline V gene, CDR1 is SGDLS and CDR2 is YYNGEE. Here the CDR3 DNA reads TGTGCCAGCAGCGCTTCGCAGGGCGGCACCGGGGAGCTGTTTTTT. It encodes CASSASQGGTGELFF. Full variable domain (rest looked up from reference TRBV9 and TRBJ2-2): DSGVTQTPKHLITATGQRVTLRCSPRSGDLSVYWYQQSLDQGLQFLIQYYNGEERAKGNILERFSAQQFPDLHSELNLSSLELGDSALYFCASSASQGGTGELFFGEGSRLTVL.

Many counts were recorded for this clonotype. V gene TRBV29-1 combines with J gene TRBJ2-4, with D maybe TRBD2 (6 bases). CDR3 size: 14 residues. From germline, CDR1 is SQVTM and CDR2 ANQGSEA. Trimming cost V 4 bases and J 3 bases, with 13 bases left between them. The CDR3 DNA reads TGCAGCGTTGCCGGGAGACTTGACAAAAACATTCAGTACTTC. Translation gives CSVAGRLDKNIQYF.

The rearrangement links TRBV5-3 to TRBJ2-5; 9 bases line up with TRBD1. TRBV5-3 is placed among ORFs of uncertain function. The CDR3 runs 16 residues. Unmatched junction bases numbered 10, after V lost 2 bases and J lost 5 bases. CDR3 in amino acids: CARSFRDRERRETQYF. CDR3 DNA sequence: TGTGCCAGAAGCTTCCGGGACAGGGAGAGGAGGGAGACCCAGTACTTC.